This TCR beta chain is from a study of CD8 T cells in ankylosing spondylitis. Whole-study findings and limits: Some motif variants had been reported before (in reactive arthritis synovial fluid and blood). Researchers reportedly found disease-linked clones significantly enriched in matched ankylosing spondylitis synovial fluid. In ankylosing spondylitis blood, a motif of about eight highly homologous TCR beta variants appeared characteristic.

The sample holds many counts of this clonotype. Its matching antigen is unknown. Germline CDR1 SGHNT, CDR2 YYREEE (reference sequence). Trimming removed 4 bases from V and 3 bases from J, with 8 bases in between. The CDR3 extends over 13 amino acids. Construction of TCR beta libraries was performed using quantitative 5'-RACE with molecular barcodes. TCRdb fed the 5' RACE reads into MiXCR, producing one record per CDR3 protein. Counted here are under 250,000 distinct CDR3 sequences, roughly 25% occurring once; the ten biggest clones make up 5% to 8%. This TCR was sampled from a male donor with ankylosing spondylitis or in good health (not recorded which). Sequencing was done on a sample of blood, either unsorted or a sorted T cell fraction (not recorded which). The J gene is TRBJ2-1, the V gene TRBV5-4; possible D gene TRBD2, 5 bases. The CDR3 region is CASSLEVYNEQFF. CDR3 nucleotide sequence: TGTGCCAGCAGCCTGGAGGTCTACAATGAGCAGTTCTTC.